The next 2 T cell receptor beta chains were all read from a single sample in a study of CD8+CD57+ T cells in acquired aplastic anemia. Genomic DNA acted as the template from which TCR beta VDJ combination and CDR3 sequence profiling were carried out. From the reads, TCRdb called clonotypes with MiXCR, one entry per CDR3 protein. The data contain 180,000 or so distinct CDR3 sequences, roughly 48% of them singletons. All sequencing subjects had displayed CD8+CD57+ cell expansion on flow cytometry. The sequenced sample was sorted CD4+, CD8+, or CD8+CD57+ T cells (not recorded which) from PBMCs. These receptors were obtained from a human donor with aplastic anemia.

The DNA for the CDR3 is TGTGCCAGCAGCTTAGATTCAGGGGGTTCACCCCTCCACTTT. This translates into CASSLDSGGSPLHF. The chain links TRBV7-9 to TRBJ1-6, with 7 bases identical to TRBD1. After removal of 1 base from V and 9 bases from J, the junction contained 3 bases not matched to a gene. This CDR3 has 14 amino acids. CDR1 is SEHNR, CDR2 FQNEAQ, per germline (reference sequence).

To note about this clonotype: A much more abundant neighbour one base away suggests this may be a read error. The chain has TRBV5-1 and TRBJ2-3; D gene ambiguous. The germline CDR1 and CDR2 sequences are SGHRS and YFSETQ. The CDR3 totals 14 residues. CDR3: CANSSTKPTDTQYF. The CDR3 bases are TGCGCCAACAGCTCCACCAAGCCCACAGATACGCAGTATTTT. Full variable domain (rest looked up from reference TRBV5-1 and TRBJ2-3): KAGVTQTPRYLIKTRGQQVTLSCSPISGHRSVSWYQQTPGQGLQFLFEYFSETQRNKGNFPGRFSGRQFSNSRSEMNVSTLELGDSALYLCANSSTKPTDTQYFGPGTRLTVL.